This TCR beta chain came from a study of TIL therapy for anti-PD-1-resistant metastatic lung cancer. Study outcomes and limitations: TIL clonotype persistence in blood showed no apparent association with response.

CDR1 is ENHRY, CDR2 SYGVKD, per germline. The CDR3 has 15 residues. The V gene lost 2 bases and the J gene lost 7 bases, with 12 bases spanning the gap. This clone appeared once. Antigen specificity is unknown. The libraries were made with immunoSEQ v3. The repertoire was sequenced with immunoSEQ multiplex PCR; TCRdb's copy has only in-frame clones and lacks some. Of 54,000 or so clones in the sample, about nine tenths are singletons; the top ten hold 2.6%. Described time point: pre-treatment sample, taken before nivolumab and TIL therapy. The specimen was blood, collected at baseline. This TCR came from a person between 30 and 80 years old with non-small cell lung cancer. The chain links TRBV10-3 to TRBJ1-6; unclear D gene. CDR3 sequence reads: CAISEPGIVNSPLHF. The CDR3 bases are TGTGCCATCAGTGAGCCGGGTATTGTAAATTCACCCCTCCACTTT.